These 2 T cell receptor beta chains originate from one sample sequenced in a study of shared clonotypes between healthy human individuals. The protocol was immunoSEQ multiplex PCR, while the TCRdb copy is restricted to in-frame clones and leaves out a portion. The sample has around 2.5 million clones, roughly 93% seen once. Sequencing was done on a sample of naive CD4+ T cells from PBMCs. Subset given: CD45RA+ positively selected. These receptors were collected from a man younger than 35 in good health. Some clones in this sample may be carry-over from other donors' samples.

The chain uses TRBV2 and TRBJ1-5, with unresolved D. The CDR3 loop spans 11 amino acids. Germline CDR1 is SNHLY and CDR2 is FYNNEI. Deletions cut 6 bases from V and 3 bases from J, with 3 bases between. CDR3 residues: CASRNNQPQHF. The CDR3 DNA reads TGTGCCAGCAGAAACAATCAGCCCCAGCATTTT.

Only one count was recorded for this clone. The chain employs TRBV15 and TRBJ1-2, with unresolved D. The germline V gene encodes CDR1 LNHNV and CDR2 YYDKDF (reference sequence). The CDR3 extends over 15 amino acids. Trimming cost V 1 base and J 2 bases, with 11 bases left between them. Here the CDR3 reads CATSRGLGQNYGYTF. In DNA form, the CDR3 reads TGTGCCACCAGCAGAGGTCTCGGCCAGAACTATGGCTACACCTTC.